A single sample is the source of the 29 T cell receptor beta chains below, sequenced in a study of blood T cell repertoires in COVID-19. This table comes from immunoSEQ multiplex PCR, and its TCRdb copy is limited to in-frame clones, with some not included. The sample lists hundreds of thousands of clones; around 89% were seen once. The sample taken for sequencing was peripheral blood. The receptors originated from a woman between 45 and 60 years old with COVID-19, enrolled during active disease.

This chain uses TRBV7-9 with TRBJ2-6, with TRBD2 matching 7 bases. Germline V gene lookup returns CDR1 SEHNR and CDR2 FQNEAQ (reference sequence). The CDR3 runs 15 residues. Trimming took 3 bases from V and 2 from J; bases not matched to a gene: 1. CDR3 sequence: CASSFGGTGANVLTF. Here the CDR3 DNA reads TGTGCCAGCAGCTTCGGGGGGACTGGGGCCAACGTCCTGACTTTC.

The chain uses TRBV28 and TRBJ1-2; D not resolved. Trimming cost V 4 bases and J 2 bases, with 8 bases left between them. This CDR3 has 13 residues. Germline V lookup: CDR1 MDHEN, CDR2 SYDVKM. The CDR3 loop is CASSSGVNYGYTF. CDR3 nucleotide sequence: TGTGCCAGCAGTTCCGGTGTCAACTATGGCTACACCTTC.

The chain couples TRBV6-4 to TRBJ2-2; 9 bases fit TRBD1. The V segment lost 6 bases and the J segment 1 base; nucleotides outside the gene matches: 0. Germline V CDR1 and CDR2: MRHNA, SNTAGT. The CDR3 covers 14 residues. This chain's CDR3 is CASRGQGNTGELFF. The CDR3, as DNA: TGTGCCAGCAGGGGACAGGGGAACACCGGGGAGCTGTTTTTT.

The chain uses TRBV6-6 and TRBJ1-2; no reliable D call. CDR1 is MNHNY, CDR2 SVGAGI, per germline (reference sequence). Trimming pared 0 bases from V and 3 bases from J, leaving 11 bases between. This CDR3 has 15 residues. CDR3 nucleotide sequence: TGTGCCAGCAGTTACTCGAACATTATTGACTATGGCTACACCTTC. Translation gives CASSYSNIIDYGYTF.

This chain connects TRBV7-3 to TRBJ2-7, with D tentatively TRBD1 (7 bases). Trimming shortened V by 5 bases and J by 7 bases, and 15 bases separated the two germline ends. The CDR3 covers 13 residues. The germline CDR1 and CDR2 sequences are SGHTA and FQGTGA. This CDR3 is CASSTGEAGEQYF. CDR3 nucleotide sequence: TGTGCCAGCAGCACAGGGGAGGCGGGGGAGCAGTACTTC. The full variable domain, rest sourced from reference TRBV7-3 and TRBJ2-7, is GAGVSQTPSNKVTEKGKYVELRCDPISGHTALYWYRQSLGQGPEFLIYFQGTGAADDSGLPNDRFFAVRPEGSVSTLKIQRTERGDSAVYLCASSTGEAGEQYFGPGTRLTVT.

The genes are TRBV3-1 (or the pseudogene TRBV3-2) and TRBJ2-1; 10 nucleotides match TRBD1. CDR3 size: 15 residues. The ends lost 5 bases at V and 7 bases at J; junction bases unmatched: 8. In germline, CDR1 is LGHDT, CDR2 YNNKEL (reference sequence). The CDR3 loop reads CASSYDRGPKNEQFF. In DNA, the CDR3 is TGTGCCAGCAGCTACGACAGGGGGCCTAAAAATGAGCAGTTCTTC.

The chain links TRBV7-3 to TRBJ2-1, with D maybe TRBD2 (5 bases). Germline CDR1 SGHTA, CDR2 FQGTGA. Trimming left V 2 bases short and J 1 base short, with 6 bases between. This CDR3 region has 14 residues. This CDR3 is CASSLPGSYNEQFF. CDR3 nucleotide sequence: TGTGCCAGCAGCTTACCGGGGTCCTACAATGAGCAGTTCTTC. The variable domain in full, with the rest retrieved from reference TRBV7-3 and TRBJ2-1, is GAGVSQTPSNKVTEKGKYVELRCDPISGHTALYWYRQSLGQGPEFLIYFQGTGAADDSGLPNDRFFAVRPEGSVSTLKIQRTERGDSAVYLCASSLPGSYNEQFFGPGTRLTVL.

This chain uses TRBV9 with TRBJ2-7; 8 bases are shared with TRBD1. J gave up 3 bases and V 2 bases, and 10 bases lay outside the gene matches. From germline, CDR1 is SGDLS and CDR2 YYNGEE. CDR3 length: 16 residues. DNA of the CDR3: TGTGCCAGCAGCGTCGGAGACAGGGGCGGCGACTACGAGCAGTACTTC. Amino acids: CASSVGDRGGDYEQYF.

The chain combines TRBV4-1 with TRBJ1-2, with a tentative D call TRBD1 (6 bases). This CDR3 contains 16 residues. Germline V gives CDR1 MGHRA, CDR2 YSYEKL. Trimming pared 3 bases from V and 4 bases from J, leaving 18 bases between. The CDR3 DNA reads TGCGCCAGCAGCCAGAGGGACAACCTTATCTCCTATGGCTACACCTTC. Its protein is CASSQRDNLISYGYTF.

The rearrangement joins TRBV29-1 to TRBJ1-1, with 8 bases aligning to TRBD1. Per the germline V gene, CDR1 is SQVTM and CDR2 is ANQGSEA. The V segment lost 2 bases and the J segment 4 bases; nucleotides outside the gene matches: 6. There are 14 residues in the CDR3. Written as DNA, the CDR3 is TGCAGCGTTGAATTCAGGGGGCGCAGCACTGAAGCTTTCTTT. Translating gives CSVEFRGRSTEAFF.

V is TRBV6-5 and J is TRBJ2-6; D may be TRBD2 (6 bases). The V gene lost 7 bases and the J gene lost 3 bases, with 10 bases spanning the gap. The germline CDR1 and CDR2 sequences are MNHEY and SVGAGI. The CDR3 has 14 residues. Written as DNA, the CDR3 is TGTGCCAGCACCGGGGGTGGTGGGGCCAACGTCCTGACTTTC. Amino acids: CASTGGGGANVLTF.

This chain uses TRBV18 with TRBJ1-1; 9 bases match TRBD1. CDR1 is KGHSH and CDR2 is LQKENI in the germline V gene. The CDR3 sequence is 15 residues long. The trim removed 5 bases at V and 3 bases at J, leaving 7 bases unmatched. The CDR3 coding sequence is TGTGCCAGCTCATTTTCGGGACAGGGTTACACTGAAGCTTTCTTT. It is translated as CASSFSGQGYTEAFF.

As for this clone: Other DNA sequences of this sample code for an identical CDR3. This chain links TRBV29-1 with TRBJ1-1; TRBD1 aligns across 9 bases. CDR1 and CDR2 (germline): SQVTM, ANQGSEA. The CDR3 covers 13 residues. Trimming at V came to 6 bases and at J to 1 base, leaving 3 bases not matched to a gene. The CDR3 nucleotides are TGCAGCGTAGGGGACAGGGAGAACACTGAAGCTTTCTTT. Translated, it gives CSVGDRENTEAFF.

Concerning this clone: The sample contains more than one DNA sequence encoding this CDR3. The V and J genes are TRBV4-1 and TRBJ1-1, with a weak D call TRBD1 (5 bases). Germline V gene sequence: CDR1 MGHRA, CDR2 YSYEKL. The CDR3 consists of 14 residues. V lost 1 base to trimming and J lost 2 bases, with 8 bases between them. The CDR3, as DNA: TGCGCCAGCAGCCAAGGGAGGGGAAACACTGAAGCTTTCTTT. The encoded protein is CASSQGRGNTEAFF.

CDR3 sequence reads: CASSPQGSSYNEQFF. CDR3 DNA sequence: TGTGCCAGCAGCCCCCAGGGGAGCTCCTACAATGAGCAGTTCTTC. This rearrangement joins TRBV7-3 to TRBJ2-1; D is perhaps TRBD1 (6 bases). V was shortened by 5 bases and J by 0 bases, with 11 bases between the two germline ends. The CDR3 runs to 15 residues. Germline assignment: CDR1 SGHTA and CDR2 FQGTGA.

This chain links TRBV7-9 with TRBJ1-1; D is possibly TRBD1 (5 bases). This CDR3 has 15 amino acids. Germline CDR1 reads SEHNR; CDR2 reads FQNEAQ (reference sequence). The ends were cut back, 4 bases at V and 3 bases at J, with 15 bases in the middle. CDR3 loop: CASSSPRAGDTEAFF. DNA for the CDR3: TGTGCCAGCAGCTCACCTCGGGCGGGGGACACTGAAGCTTTCTTT.

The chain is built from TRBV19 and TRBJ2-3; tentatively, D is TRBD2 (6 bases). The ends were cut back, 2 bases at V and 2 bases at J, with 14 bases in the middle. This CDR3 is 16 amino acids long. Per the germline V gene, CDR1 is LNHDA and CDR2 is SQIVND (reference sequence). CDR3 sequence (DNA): TGTGCCAGTAGTATATTGGGAGGTCGGGACACAGATACGCAGTATTTT. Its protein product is CASSILGGRDTDTQYF.

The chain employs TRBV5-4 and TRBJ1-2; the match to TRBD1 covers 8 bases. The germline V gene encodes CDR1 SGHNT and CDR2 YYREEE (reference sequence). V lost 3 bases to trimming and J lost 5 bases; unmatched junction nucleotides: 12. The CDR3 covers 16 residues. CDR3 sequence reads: CASSSLGPGGNYGYTF. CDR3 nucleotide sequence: TGTGCCAGCAGCTCCCTAGGGCCAGGGGGCAATTATGGCTACACCTTC.

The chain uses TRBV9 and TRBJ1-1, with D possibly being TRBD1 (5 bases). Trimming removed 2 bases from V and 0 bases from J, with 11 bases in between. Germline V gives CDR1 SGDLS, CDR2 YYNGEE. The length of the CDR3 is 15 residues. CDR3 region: CASSVSGGMNTEAFF. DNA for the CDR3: TGTGCCAGCAGCGTGTCGGGGGGTATGAACACTGAAGCTTTCTTT. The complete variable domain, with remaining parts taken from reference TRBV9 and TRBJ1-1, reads DSGVTQTPKHLITATGQRVTLRCSPRSGDLSVYWYQQSLDQGLQFLIQYYNGEERAKGNILERFSAQQFPDLHSELNLSSLELGDSALYFCASSVSGGMNTEAFFGQGTRLTVV.

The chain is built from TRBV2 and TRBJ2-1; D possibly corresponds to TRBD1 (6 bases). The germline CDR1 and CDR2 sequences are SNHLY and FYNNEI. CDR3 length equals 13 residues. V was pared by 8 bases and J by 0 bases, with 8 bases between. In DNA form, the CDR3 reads TGTGCCAGCCACAGGGTCTCCTACAATGAGCAGTTCTTC. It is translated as CASHRVSYNEQFF. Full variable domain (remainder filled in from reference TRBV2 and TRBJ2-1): EPEVTQTPSHQVTQMGQEVILRCVPISNHLYFYWYRQILGQKVEFLVSFYNNEISEKSEIFDDQFSVERPDGSNFTLKIRSTKLEDSAMYFCASHRVSYNEQFFGPGTRLTVL.

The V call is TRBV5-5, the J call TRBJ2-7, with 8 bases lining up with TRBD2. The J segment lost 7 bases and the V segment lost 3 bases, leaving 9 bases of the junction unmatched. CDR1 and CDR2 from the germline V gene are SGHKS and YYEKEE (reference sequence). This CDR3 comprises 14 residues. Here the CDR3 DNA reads TGTGCCAGCAGCTCCGGACTAGCTCAGAAAGAGCAGTACTTC. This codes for CASSSGLAQKEQYF.

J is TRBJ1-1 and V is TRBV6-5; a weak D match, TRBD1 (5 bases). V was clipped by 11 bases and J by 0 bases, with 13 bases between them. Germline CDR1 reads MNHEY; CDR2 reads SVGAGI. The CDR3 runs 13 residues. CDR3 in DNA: TGTGCCGGGGGGATTGGAATGAACACTGAAGCTTTCTTT. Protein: CAGGIGMNTEAFF.

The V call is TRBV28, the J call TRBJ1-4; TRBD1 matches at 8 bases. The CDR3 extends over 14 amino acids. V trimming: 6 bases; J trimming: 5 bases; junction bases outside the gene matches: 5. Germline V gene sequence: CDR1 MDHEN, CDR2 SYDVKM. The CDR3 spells CASSPRTGNEKLFF. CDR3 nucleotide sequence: TGTGCCAGCAGCCCACGGACAGGGAATGAAAAACTGTTTTTT. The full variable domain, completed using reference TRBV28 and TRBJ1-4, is DVKVTQSSRYLVKRTGEKVFLECVQDMDHENMFWYRQDPGLGLRLIYFSYDVKMKEKGDIPEGYSVSREKKERFSLILESASTNQTSMYLCASSPRTGNEKLFFGSGTQLSVL.

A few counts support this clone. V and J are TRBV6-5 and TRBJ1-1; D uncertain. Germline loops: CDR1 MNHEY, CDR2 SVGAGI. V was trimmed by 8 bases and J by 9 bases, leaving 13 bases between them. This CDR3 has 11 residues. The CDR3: CASAVEAKAFF. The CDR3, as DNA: TGTGCCAGCGCTGTTGAGGCGAAAGCTTTCTTT.

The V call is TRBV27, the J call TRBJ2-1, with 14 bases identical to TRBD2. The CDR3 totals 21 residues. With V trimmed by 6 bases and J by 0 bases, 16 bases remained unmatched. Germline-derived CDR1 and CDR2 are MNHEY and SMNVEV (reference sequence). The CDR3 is CASRDYEGTSGGLSSYNEQFF. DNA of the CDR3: TGTGCCAGCAGAGATTACGAGGGGACTAGCGGGGGATTAAGCTCCTACAATGAGCAGTTCTTC.

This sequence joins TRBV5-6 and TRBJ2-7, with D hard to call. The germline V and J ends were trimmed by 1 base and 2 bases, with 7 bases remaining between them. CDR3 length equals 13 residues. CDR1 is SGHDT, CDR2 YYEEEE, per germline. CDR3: CASSLKSTYEQYF. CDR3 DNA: TGTGCCAGCAGCTTGAAAAGCACCTACGAGCAGTACTTC.

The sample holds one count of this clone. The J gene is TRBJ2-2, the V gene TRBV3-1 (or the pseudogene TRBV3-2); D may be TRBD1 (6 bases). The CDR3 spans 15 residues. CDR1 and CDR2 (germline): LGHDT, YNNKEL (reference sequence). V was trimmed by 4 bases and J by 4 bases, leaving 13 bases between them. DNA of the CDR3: TGTGCCAGCAGCCCAGAAACAGGGACCACCGGGGAGCTGTTTTTT. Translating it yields CASSPETGTTGELFF.

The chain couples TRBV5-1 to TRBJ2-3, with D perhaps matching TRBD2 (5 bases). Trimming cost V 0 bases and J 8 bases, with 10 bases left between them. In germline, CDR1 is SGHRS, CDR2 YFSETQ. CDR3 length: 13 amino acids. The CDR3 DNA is TGCGCCAGCAGCTTGGAAGCGGTTCGTACGCAGTATTTT. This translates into CASSLEAVRTQYF.

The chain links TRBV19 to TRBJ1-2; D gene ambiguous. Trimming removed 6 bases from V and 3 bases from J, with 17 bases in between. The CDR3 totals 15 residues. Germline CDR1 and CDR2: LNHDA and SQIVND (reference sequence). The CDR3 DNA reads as TGTGCCAGTAGATCCGGGGAGGAGGTTTACTATGGCTACACCTTC. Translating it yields CASRSGEEVYYGYTF.